This T cell receptor (beta chain) was recovered during a study of T cells in Graves' hyperthyroidism and ophthalmopathy. Researchers amplified the TCR beta CDR3 regions from RNA transcripts. HTBI primers drove first-round RT-PCR of the TCR CDR3. A single record per CDR3 protein comes from TCRdb applying MiXCR to the multiplex PCR reads. The data contain over 650,000 distinct CDR3 sequences, just under 45% of them singletons. The CDR3 length is 14 residues. With 5 bases removed from V and 2 bases from J, the gap between germline ends came to 12 bases. Germline CDR1 is SGHTA and CDR2 is FQGNSA. Whole-study findings and limits: Most thyroid clonotypes expanded above 0.001 appeared in blood too.

In its sample, this clonotype was seen once. What it recognizes is unknown. J is TRBJ1-2 and V is TRBV7-2; D is uncertain. The clonotype was recovered from an adult man with Graves' disease, either hyperthyroidism or ophthalmopathy (not recorded which). Specimen: peripheral blood or thyroid tissue (not recorded which). CDR3 sequence reads: CASSPDGRNYGYTF. The CDR3 nucleotides read TGTGCCAGCAGCCCCGACGGGAGAAACTATGGCTACACCTTC.